This TCR beta chain was identified in a study of blood T cell repertoires in COVID-19. Only one count was recorded for this clone. The J segment lost 3 bases and the V segment lost 2 bases, leaving 7 bases of the junction unmatched. The CDR3 has 18 amino acids. The germline gives CDR1 SGHNT, CDR2 YENEEA. Original processing notes: It was from reference gene primer amplification that nucleated cell counts were estimated. Method: immunoSEQ multiplex PCR; TCRdb's copy keeps in-frame clones and lacks some. D and trimming come from the DNA, and the V and J calls and clone size come from that table. The sample records about 82,000 clones, over 70% being singletons.

The specimen sequenced was peripheral blood. The J gene is TRBJ2-2, the V gene TRBV11-3, with TRBD1 matching over 12 bases. This clonotype originated in a woman aged 55-75 years with acute or convalescent COVID-19. CDR3 amino acids: CASSLMGTGGVDTGELFF. CDR3 coding DNA: TGTGCCAGCAGCTTAATGGGGACAGGGGGCGTTGACACCGGGGAGCTGTTTTTT.